Shown below are 15 T cell receptor beta chains from a single sample sequenced in a study of T cell repertoires in cytomegalovirus infection. Via MiXCR, TCRdb re-called the reads, giving one row per CDR3 protein. The table shows fewer than 900,000 distinct CDR3 sequences, with 25% to 35% occurring only once. For these receptors, no antigen is known. This specimen consisted of cultured CD8+ T cells from PBMCs, obtained from culture after CMV antigen stimulation. The receptors shown here come from a human donor in good health (CMV status not recorded). Some clones in this sample may be carry-over from other donors' samples.

The chain employs TRBV6-5 and TRBJ1-2; D not resolved. CDR1 is MNHEY, CDR2 SVGAGI, per germline. V lost 6 bases and J 0 bases, leaving 17 bases between the germline ends. The CDR3 sequence is 16 residues long. The CDR3 loop reads CASSQRLGHSNYGYTF. The CDR3 DNA reads TGTGCCAGCAGCCAAAGGTTAGGGCATTCTAACTATGGCTACACCTTC.

The CDR3 nucleotides read TGTGCCAGTAGAAAAGGGGCGAATCAGCCCCAGCATTTT. Protein: CASRKGANQPQHF. V gene TRBV7-2 combines with J gene TRBJ1-5; D possibly corresponds to TRBD1 (5 bases). Deletions cut 9 bases from V and 4 bases from J, with 13 bases between. The germline V gene encodes CDR1 SGHTA and CDR2 FQGNSA. The CDR3 has 13 amino acids.

V usage is TRBV6-2 or TRBV6-3 and J usage is TRBJ1-5; the match to TRBD1 covers 8 bases. The V gene end was trimmed by 7 bases and the J gene end by 1 base; junction bases not matched to a gene: 12. The CDR3 runs to 17 residues. Germline V gene sequence: CDR1 MNHEY, CDR2 SVGEGT. DNA for the CDR3: TGTGCCAGCACCCCTCGGAAGGGGACAGGCAGCAATCAGCCCCAGCATTTT. Translating gives CASTPRKGTGSNQPQHF.

The chain has TRBV20-1 and TRBJ1-4, with 9 nucleotides matching TRBD1. V was clipped by 1 base and J by 7 bases; unmatched bases: 7. Looked up from germline, CDR1 is DFQATT and CDR2 is SNEGSKA (reference sequence). This CDR3 comprises 15 residues. DNA of the CDR3: TGCAGTGCTAGAGCTCCGGGACAGGGATTTGAAAAACTGTTTTTT. Residues: CSARAPGQGFEKLFF.

The chain links TRBV5-1 to TRBJ1-1, with 8 nucleotides matching TRBD1. The CDR3 loop spans 16 amino acids. The ends lost 1 base at V and 2 bases at J; junction bases unmatched: 7. The germline V gene encodes CDR1 SGHRS and CDR2 YFSETQ. The CDR3 DNA reads as TGCGCCAGCAGCTTGAGGCAGGGGGCCGCTAACACTGAAGCTTTCTTT. Amino acid sequence: CASSLRQGAANTEAFF.

There are many counts of this clonotype. The J gene is TRBJ2-5, the V gene TRBV4-1, with D tentatively TRBD2 (6 bases). There are 16 residues in the CDR3. Trimming left V 1 base short and J 0 bases short, with 12 bases between. The germline V gene has CDR1 MGHRA and CDR2 YSYEKL. The CDR3 loop reads CASSQVPGGNQETQYF. The CDR3 nucleotides read TGCGCCAGCAGCCAAGTTCCTGGGGGGAACCAAGAGACCCAGTACTTC.

This clonotype was observed many times. The V call is TRBV7-2, the J call TRBJ2-5; 7 positions agree with TRBD2. The junction had 7 bases not matched to a gene; V was cut back by 4 bases and J by 5 bases. Germline V CDR1 and CDR2: SGHTA, FQGNSA. CDR3 length: 14 residues. CDR3 sequence: CASSSPGEGETQYF. CDR3 nucleotides: TGTGCCAGCAGCTCCCCCGGGGAGGGTGAGACCCAGTACTTC.

This clonotype was seen repeatedly, ten times or more. This chain uses TRBV7-8 with TRBJ1-3; D is unclear. V lost 2 bases to trimming and J lost 4 bases, with 12 bases between them. The V gene's germline CDR1 is SGHVS and CDR2 FQNEAQ. This CDR3 has 15 amino acids. The CDR3 protein is CASSLTEGKGNTIYF. DNA for the CDR3: TGTGCCAGCAGCTTAACGGAGGGAAAAGGAAACACCATATATTTT.

The chain links TRBV18 to TRBJ2-5; 9 bases are shared with TRBD1. The CDR3 length is 16 residues. Germline CDR1 is KGHSH and CDR2 is LQKENI. The V and J ends lost 5 bases and 2 bases, in that order; junction bases with no gene match: 9. CDR3 protein: CASSYQQGAGQETQYF. In nucleotides, the CDR3 is TGTGCCAGCTCATACCAACAGGGGGCTGGACAAGAGACCCAGTACTTC.

At least ten counts were recorded for this clonotype. The chain has TRBV4-3 and TRBJ1-2; TRBD1 matches 7 bases. V trimming: 3 bases; J trimming: 4 bases; junction bases outside the gene matches: 11. There are 16 residues in the CDR3. The germline gives CDR1 LGHNA, CDR2 YSLEER. DNA of the CDR3: TGCGCCAGCAGCCATGCCTTGGACAGGCTAGTCTATGGCTACACCTTC. The encoded protein is CASSHALDRLVYGYTF.

This clonotype has at least ten counts. This chain uses TRBV7-6 with TRBJ1-2; no firm D call. Germline CDR1 and CDR2: SGHVS and FNYEAQ. The CDR3 is 13 amino acids. V lost 1 base and J lost 5, with 8 bases in between. The CDR3 protein is CASSLDPDYGYTF. The CDR3 nucleotides read TGTGCCAGCAGCTTAGATCCGGATTATGGCTACACCTTC.

This chain connects TRBV9 to TRBJ2-4; D is perhaps TRBD1 or TRBD2 (6 bases each). The germline V and J ends were trimmed by 2 bases and 1 base, with 13 bases remaining between them. Germline CDR1 reads SGDLS; CDR2 reads YYNGEE. The CDR3 is made up of 16 amino acids. CDR3 residues: CASSVGGSRAKNIQYF. Here the CDR3 DNA reads TGTGCCAGCAGCGTCGGGGGCTCGAGGGCCAAAAACATTCAGTACTTC.

This clonotype was observed a single time. V usage is TRBV29-1 and J usage is TRBJ1-4; D not resolved. Trimming took 6 bases from V and 8 from J, leaving 22 bases between them. The CDR3 length is 15 residues. The germline gives CDR1 SQVTM, CDR2 ANQGSEA. The CDR3 DNA sequence: TGCAGCGTGGCTACAGCTTCCCGCCGAGGAGAAAAACTGTTTTTT. The encoded protein is CSVATASRRGEKLFF.

V is TRBV6-2 or TRBV6-3 and J is TRBJ1-2; D unclear. The CDR3 has 12 amino acids. Trimming pared 7 bases from V and 6 bases from J, leaving 12 bases between. CDR1 is MNHEY, CDR2 SVGEGT, per germline. The CDR3 bases are TGTGCCAGCACCTTCGGCACAAATGGCTACACCTTC. Translation: CASTFGTNGYTF.

The chain couples TRBV28 to TRBJ2-1; 7 bases agree with TRBD1. CDR3 length equals 15 residues. The germline V gene has CDR1 MDHEN and CDR2 SYDVKM. V shed 5 bases and J 2 bases; nucleotides not matched to a gene: 6. This chain's CDR3 is CASSKQGWPYNEQFF. The CDR3 DNA reads as TGTGCCAGCAGTAAACAGGGGTGGCCCTACAATGAGCAGTTCTTC.